The clone carrying this T cell receptor (beta chain) came up a few times. The antigen is unknown. The sample originates from a study of beta chain features in type 1 diabetes. Reverse transcribing all isolated RNA meant expressed TCRB transcripts were sequenced. Naive, central memory and regulatory T cell samples came to a mean of approximately 4 million reads. TCRdb's table, derived via immunoSEQ multiplex PCR, lists solely in-frame clones and lacks some. This sample has about 700,000 clones, with around an eighth found just once. Study findings and constraints: In every one of the four CD4+ subsets, TCRB CDR3s were moderately but significantly shorter in Type 1 diabetes patients. Sequencing the cDNA could make cells with high TCR expression show up more than they should. The study found that naive, central memory and Treg TCRB repertoires appeared more similar in patients than in healthy donors. Resolution of whether HLA type affects TCRB rearrangement was not achieved here.

Germline values: CDR1 SGHDN, CDR2 FVKESK. V lost 1 base to trimming and J lost 5 bases, with 6 bases between them. The CDR3 runs to 13 residues. The TCR sequence derives from a man younger than 35 with type 1 diabetes. V and J are TRBV14 and TRBJ2-1; D gene unclear. Material for sequencing was naive CD4+ T cells from blood. The CDR3: CASSQVLDNEQFF. The CDR3 DNA reads TGTGCCAGCAGCCAAGTGTTGGACAATGAGCAGTTCTTC.